The 27 T cell receptor beta chains below were found in one sample sequenced in a study of blood T cell repertoires in COVID-19. TCRdb's table, derived via immunoSEQ multiplex PCR, lists solely in-frame clones and lacks some. This sample has 40,000 or so clones; roughly 81% occur once, and the top ten carry 13%. Sequencing was done on a sample of peripheral blood. These receptors originate from a woman in her 70s in a cohort sampled during active COVID-19.

J is TRBJ2-5 and V is TRBV10-3; 7 nucleotides line up with TRBD1. The CDR3 is made up of 15 amino acids. Losses at the gene ends were 7 bases for V and 7 bases for J; bases not matched to a gene: 15. Germline V gene data show CDR1 as ENHRY and CDR2 as SYGVKD. The CDR3 sequence is CAIMKVQGNLGTQYF. The CDR3 DNA reads as TGTGCCATCATGAAGGTACAGGGGAATCTAGGGACCCAGTACTTC.

This chain links TRBV18 with TRBJ1-1, with D perhaps matching TRBD1 (5 bases). This CDR3 is built from 13 residues. Germline V gene data show CDR1 as KGHSH and CDR2 as LQKENI. Deletions cut 6 bases from V and 4 bases from J, with 12 bases between. DNA of the CDR3: TGTGCCAGCTCGGGGGGGGTCGTCACTGAAGCTTTCTTT. Residues: CASSGGVVTEAFF.

V gene TRBV4-1 combines with J gene TRBJ2-6; 9 bases map to TRBD1. The germline V gene encodes CDR1 MGHRA and CDR2 YSYEKL. V dropped 5 bases and J dropped 1; count of bases not matched to a gene: 12. The CDR3 is 19 amino acids. The CDR3 bases are TGCGCCAGCAGCACCGCCCCCGGGACAGGGTATTCTGGGGCCAACGTCCTGACTTTC. As protein: CASSTAPGTGYSGANVLTF.

This clone has only one observation. The J gene is TRBJ1-6, the V gene TRBV2; no firm D call. V lost 2 bases to trimming and J lost 6 bases, with 11 bases between them. This CDR3 has 15 residues. Germline CDR1 is SNHLY and CDR2 is FYNNEI. Here the CDR3 reads CASSEYGSSNSPLHF. The DNA for the CDR3 is TGTGCCAGCAGTGAATATGGCTCAAGTAATTCACCCCTCCACTTT.

By share of the sample, this clone is medium-sized (0.01 to 0.1%). An end of the junction differs from the germline gene, which may be a read error. This chain joins TRBV30 and TRBJ1-2; 7 bases agree with TRBD1. Germline CDR1 and CDR2: GTSNPN and SVGIG (reference sequence). The CDR3 runs to 13 residues. This CDR3 is CAWSIPGRDRQHF. CDR3 DNA sequence: TGTGCCTGGAGTATCCCCGGTAGGGACAGACAGCACTTC.

The V gene is TRBV10-3, the J gene TRBJ2-7; TRBD2 matches at 8 bases. The CDR3 extends over 12 amino acids. CDR1 and CDR2 (germline): ENHRY, SYGVKD. The J segment lost 7 bases and the V segment lost 3 bases, leaving 2 bases of the junction unmatched. CDR3 DNA sequence: TGTGCCATCAGTGACAGACTAGCGGAGCAGTACTTC. This encodes CAISDRLAEQYF.

CDR3 residues: CASSYGGTGASPLHF. In DNA form, the CDR3 reads TGTGCCAGCAGTTACGGGGGGACAGGGGCCTCACCCCTCCACTTT. The chain uses TRBV6-5 and TRBJ1-6; 10 bases align to TRBD1. With V trimmed by 2 bases and J by 10 bases, 5 bases remained unmatched. This CDR3 is 15 amino acids long. Germline CDR1 MNHEY, CDR2 SVGAGI.

This rearrangement joins TRBV7-2 to TRBJ1-6; D gene uncertain. CDR1 and CDR2 from the germline V gene are SGHTA and FQGNSA. This CDR3 is built from 15 residues. V gave up 1 base and J gave up 10 bases, with 14 bases separating them. The CDR3 DNA reads TGTGCCAGCAGCTTAGACGCCGGGTATGGCTCACCCCTCCACTTT. Protein sequence: CASSLDAGYGSPLHF.

The gene calls are TRBV6-6 and TRBJ1-2; D is uncertain. V lost 2 bases and J lost 6, with 16 bases in between. CDR3 length: 15 residues. Germline CDR1 MNHNY, CDR2 SVGAGI (reference sequence). Here the CDR3 reads CASSYPMPDVHGYTF. CDR3 coding DNA: TGTGCCAGCAGTTACCCTATGCCCGATGTCCATGGCTACACCTTC.

The chain employs TRBV4-1 and TRBJ2-7, with TRBD2 matching over 11 bases. The CDR3 has 18 amino acids. Germline assignment: CDR1 MGHRA and CDR2 YSYEKL. J lost 4 bases, V lost 3 bases, and 14 bases had no gene match. The CDR3 region is CASSQNLIAGGPLYEQYF. CDR3 nucleotide sequence: TGCGCCAGCAGCCAGAATTTAATAGCGGGAGGGCCTCTATACGAGCAGTACTTC.

This clone was seen a handful of times. This chain's CDR3 is CASSLFSRGNEQFF. CDR3 nucleotide sequence: TGCGCCAGCAGCTTGTTTAGCCGGGGCAATGAGCAGTTCTTC. The chain employs TRBV5-1 and TRBJ2-1; perhaps TRBD2 as D (5 bases). The germline V gene encodes CDR1 SGHRS and CDR2 YFSETQ. This CDR3 contains 14 residues. V lost 1 base and J 6 bases, leaving 11 bases between the germline ends.

The genes are TRBV13 and TRBJ2-6, with 9 positions matching TRBD1. Trimming cost V 4 bases and J 0 bases; bases outside gene matches: 10. Germline values: CDR1 PRHDT, CDR2 FYEKMQ (reference sequence). The CDR3 is made up of 19 amino acids. The CDR3 DNA reads as TGTGCCAGCAGCTCCGACCGGGACAGGGTATTCTCTGGGGCCAACGTCCTGACTTTC. The encoded protein is CASSSDRDRVFSGANVLTF.

The CDR3 DNA reads TGTGCCAGCAGCCAGAATACGGGAGTTGAAGAGACCCAGTACTTC. The encoded protein is CASSQNTGVEETQYF. The V gene is TRBV3-1 (or the pseudogene TRBV3-2), the J gene TRBJ2-5; a possible D gene is TRBD2 (6 bases). Trimming shortened V by 3 bases and J by 3 bases, and 14 bases separated the two germline ends. The length of the CDR3 is 15 residues. Germline V gives CDR1 LGHDT, CDR2 YNNKEL (reference sequence).

This chain uses TRBV27 with TRBJ2-7; the match to TRBD1 covers 10 bases. This CDR3 contains 15 residues. The trim removed 6 bases at V and 2 bases at J, leaving 7 bases unmatched. Germline loops: CDR1 MNHEY, CDR2 SMNVEV (reference sequence). The CDR3 DNA reads TGTGCCAGCAGGGACGGACAGGGGGTGACCTACGAGCAGTACTTC. Its protein is CASRDGQGVTYEQYF.

The genes are TRBV18 and TRBJ1-1; 7 bases map to TRBD1. V lost 3 bases, J lost 5 bases, and 9 bases stayed unmatched. The V gene's germline CDR1 is KGHSH and CDR2 LQKENI. This CDR3 has 15 residues. This CDR3 is CASSPGTERGTEAFF. For the CDR3, the DNA is TGTGCCAGCTCACCGGGGACAGAAAGAGGAACTGAAGCTTTCTTT.

The chain couples TRBV27 to TRBJ2-7; TRBD1 matches 11 bases. V gave up 6 bases and J gave up 2 bases; unmatched junction bases: 3. The germline CDR1 and CDR2 sequences are MNHEY and SMNVEV (reference sequence). The CDR3 consists of 14 residues. This chain's CDR3 is CASSPGQGAYEQYF. CDR3 bases: TGTGCCAGCAGCCCGGGACAGGGGGCCTACGAGCAGTACTTC.

The chain is built from TRBV18 and TRBJ2-1; TRBD2 matches 7 bases. From germline, CDR1 is KGHSH and CDR2 LQKENI. The ends lost 4 bases at V and 6 bases at J; junction bases unmatched: 6. This CDR3 contains 14 residues. DNA of the CDR3: TGTGCCAGCTCACGAGCGGGAATGGTCAATGAGCAGTTCTTC. Translated, it gives CASSRAGMVNEQFF.

This clone was found a few times. This sequence joins TRBV27 and TRBJ1-6; D perhaps matches TRBD1 (5 bases). CDR1 and CDR2 from the germline V gene are MNHEY and SMNVEV (reference sequence). The CDR3 sequence is 14 residues long. The ends were cut back, 6 bases at V and 9 bases at J, with 15 bases in the middle. CDR3 coding DNA: TGTGCCAGCAGAGTTGGAGGGGAGGTTTCACCCCTCCACTTT. It codes for CASRVGGEVSPLHF.

This CDR3 reads CASSPGYPSTDTQYF. The CDR3 DNA is TGCGCCAGCAGCCCGGGATACCCTAGCACAGATACGCAGTATTTT. The chain is built from TRBV5-1 and TRBJ2-3; possibly TRBD2 for D (5 bases). This CDR3 region has 15 residues. Deletions cut 4 bases from V and 0 bases from J, with 12 bases between. From germline, CDR1 is SGHRS and CDR2 YFSETQ.

The V gene is TRBV5-1, the J gene TRBJ2-3, with 11 bases identical to TRBD2. This CDR3 region has 18 residues. CDR1 and CDR2 from the germline V gene are SGHRS and YFSETQ. Trimming at V came to 7 bases and at J to 7 bases, leaving 20 bases not matched to a gene. The CDR3: CASGLLAGVGTQINTQYF. CDR3 sequence (DNA): TGCGCCAGCGGTTTACTAGCGGGAGTGGGTACGCAGATCAATACGCAGTATTTT. Full variable domain (outside the CDR3, taken from reference TRBV5-1 and TRBJ2-3): KAGVTQTPRYLIKTRGQQVTLSCSPISGHRSVSWYQQTPGQGLQFLFEYFSETQRNKGNFPGRFSGRQFSNSRSEMNVSTLELGDSALYLCASGLLAGVGTQINTQYFGPGTRLTVL.

This chain connects TRBV28 to TRBJ2-6; 8 positions match TRBD2. Germline CDR1 and CDR2: MDHEN and SYDVKM. The CDR3 length is 16 residues. The J segment lost 4 bases and the V segment lost 5 bases, leaving 7 bases of the junction unmatched. CDR3 region: CASSAAGGSGANVLTF. The CDR3 DNA reads as TGTGCCAGCAGTGCTGCGGGGGGTTCCGGGGCCAACGTCCTGACTTTC. Drawing the rest from reference TRBV28 and TRBJ2-6, the complete variable domain is DVKVTQSSRYLVKRTGEKVFLECVQDMDHENMFWYRQDPGLGLRLIYFSYDVKMKEKGDIPEGYSVSREKKERFSLILESASTNQTSMYLCASSAAGGSGANVLTFGAGSRLTVL.

CDR3 sequence: CAWSRFSGGEQFF. CDR3 bases: TGTGCCTGGAGTCGGTTTTCCGGGGGTGAGCAGTTCTTC. The J gene is TRBJ2-1, the V gene TRBV30; the D gene is possibly TRBD2 (6 bases). The CDR3 totals 13 residues. Germline lookup yields CDR1 GTSNPN and CDR2 SVGIG (reference sequence). V was cut by 2 bases and J by 9 bases, with 14 bases left in between.

This clone is labeled as medium-sized. The V call is TRBV30, the J call TRBJ2-1; 11 bases line up with TRBD2. This CDR3 spans 16 amino acids. From germline, CDR1 is GTSNPN and CDR2 SVGIG (reference sequence). V gave up 3 bases and J gave up 6 bases; unmatched junction bases: 10. The CDR3 bases are TGTGCCTGGAGCTCCGATACTAGCGGGAGATTCAATGAGCAGTTCTTC. Its translation: CAWSSDTSGRFNEQFF.

This rearrangement joins TRBV24-1 to TRBJ2-1; the D gene is possibly TRBD1 (6 bases). The CDR3 covers 13 residues. The ends were cut back, 4 bases at V and 8 bases at J, with 11 bases in the middle. CDR1 KGHDR and CDR2 SFDVKD come from the germline V gene. The CDR3 DNA sequence: TGTGCCACCAGTGACACAGGGTTTGATGAGCAGTTCTTC. Encoded protein: CATSDTGFDEQFF.

The chain combines TRBV29-1 with TRBJ2-4; the D gene is possibly TRBD1 (6 bases). There are 15 residues in the CDR3. The V and J ends lost 4 bases and 0 bases respectively, with 13 bases between them. CDR1 and CDR2 (germline): SQVTM, ANQGSEA. CDR3: CSVADRELAKNIQYF. The DNA for the CDR3 is TGCAGCGTTGCGGACAGAGAGCTAGCCAAAAACATTCAGTACTTC.

This clone was found once. V gene TRBV2 combines with J gene TRBJ2-1, with 13 positions matching TRBD2. The CDR3 sequence is 15 residues long. Germline V gene lookup returns CDR1 SNHLY and CDR2 FYNNEI. With 4 bases clipped from V and 7 bases from J, the junction kept 4 bases outside the gene matches. The CDR3 DNA sequence: TGTGCCAGCAGTGCAGGACTAGCGGGAGTAAATGAGCAGTTCTTC. The encoded protein is CASSAGLAGVNEQFF.

The chain joins TRBV7-9 to TRBJ2-1; the D is unclear. Looked up from germline, CDR1 is SEHNR and CDR2 is FQNEAQ (reference sequence). The CDR3 covers 13 residues. V lost 2 bases and J lost 5, with 7 bases in between. Here the CDR3 reads CASSLPRNNEQFF. CDR3 DNA sequence: TGTGCCAGCAGCTTACCCAGAAACAATGAGCAGTTCTTC.